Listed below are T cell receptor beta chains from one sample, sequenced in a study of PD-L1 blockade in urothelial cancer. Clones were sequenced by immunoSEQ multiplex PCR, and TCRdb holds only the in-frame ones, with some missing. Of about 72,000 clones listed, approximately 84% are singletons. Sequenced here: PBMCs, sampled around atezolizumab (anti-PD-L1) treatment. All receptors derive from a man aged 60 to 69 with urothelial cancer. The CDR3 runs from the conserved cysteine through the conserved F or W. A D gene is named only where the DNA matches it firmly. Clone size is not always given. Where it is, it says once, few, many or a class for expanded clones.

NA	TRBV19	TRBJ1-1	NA	TGTGCCAGCAGTACCGGGACAACAAAAATGGAAGGCACTGAAGCTTTCTTT	CASSTGTTKMEGTEAFF
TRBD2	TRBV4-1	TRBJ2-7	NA	TGCGCCAGCAGCCAAGCTGGGACTAGCAAGTATTACGAGCAGTACTTC	CASSQAGTSKYYEQYF
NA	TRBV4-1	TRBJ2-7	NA	TGCGCCAGCAGCCTAGGAGGCCAGCAGTCGTACGAGCAGTACTTC	CASSLGGQQSYEQYF
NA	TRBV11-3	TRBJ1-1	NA	TGTGCCAGCAGCTTAGGGTGGGTCCAGGACACTGAAGCTTTCTTT	CASSLGWVQDTEAFF
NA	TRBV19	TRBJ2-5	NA	TGTGCCAGTAGTATGCGGGGGCTCGGGCTCCAAGAGACCCAGTACTTC	CASSMRGLGLQETQYF
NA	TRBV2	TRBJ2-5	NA	TGTGCCAGCAGTGCCAGAACCCAAGAGACCCAGTACTTC	CASSARTQETQYF
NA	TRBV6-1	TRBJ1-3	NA	TGTGCCAGCAGTGACCCGACTGGAGGAAACACCATATATTTT	CASSDPTGGNTIYF
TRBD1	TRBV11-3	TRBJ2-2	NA	TGTGCCAGCAGCCCCAGACAGGGAGTCTTCGGGGAGCTGTTTTTT	CASSPRQGVFGELFF
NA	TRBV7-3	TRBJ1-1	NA	TGTGCCAGCAGCTTAAGCCCACAGGCCACTGAAGCTTTCTTT	CASSLSPQATEAFF
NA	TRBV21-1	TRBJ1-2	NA	TGTGCCAGCAGCAAAGTTCCGTGGTTCGGTTTCTATGGCTACACCTTC	CASSKVPWFGFYGYTF
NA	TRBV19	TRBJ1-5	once	TGTGCCAGTAGTACGATCGGACAGACCCAGCATTTT	CASSTIGQTQHF
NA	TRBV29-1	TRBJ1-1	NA	TGCAGCGTTGAACCTTCTCGTCGGCCTGGGGGCGGCACTGAAGCTTTCTTT	CSVEPSRRPGGGTEAFF
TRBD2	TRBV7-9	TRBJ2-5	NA	TGTGCCAGCAGCTCTCCTGGGACTAGTTCCATACAAGAGACCCAGTACTTC	CASSSPGTSSIQETQYF
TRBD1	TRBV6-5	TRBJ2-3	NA	TGTGCCAGCAGTTACTCCGGGACAGGGGTAGGAGATACGCAGTATTTT	CASSYSGTGVGDTQYF
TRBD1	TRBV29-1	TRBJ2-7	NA	TGCAGCGTGGGGTCCGGGACAGGGAACCACGAGCAGTACTTC	CSVGSGTGNHEQYF
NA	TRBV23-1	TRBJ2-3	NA	TGCGCCAGCAGTCCTAAGGGGGACAGGGGACTAGCGGAGCGCACAGATACGCAGTATTTT	CASSPKGDRGLAERTDTQYF
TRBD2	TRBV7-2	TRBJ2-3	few	TGTGCCAGCAGCTTATCGCGGGGGGGAGGGGGTACGCAGTATTTT	CASSLSRGGGGTQYF
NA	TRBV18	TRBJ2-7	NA	TGTGCCAGCTCACCACCGTACCAGGGAAAACCCTACGAGCAGTACTTC	CASSPPYQGKPYEQYF
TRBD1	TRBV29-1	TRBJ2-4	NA	TGCAGCGTTGAAGGGGGCGAATCCGGGACAGGGGGGAACATTCAGTACTTC	CSVEGGESGTGGNIQYF
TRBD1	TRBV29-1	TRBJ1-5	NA	TGCAGCGTTGAGCTGACAGGGGAAAGCAATCAGCCCCAGCATTTT	CSVELTGESNQPQHF
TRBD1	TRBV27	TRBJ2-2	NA	TGTGCCAGCATGTGGGGACAGGGTATCACCGGGGAGCTGTTTTTT	CASMWGQGITGELFF
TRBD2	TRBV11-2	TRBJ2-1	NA	TGTGCCAGCAGCTTTGCGGGGGGGGCCAATGAGCAGTTCTTC	CASSFAGGANEQFF
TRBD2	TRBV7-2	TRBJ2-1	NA	TGTGCCAGCAGCTTATCGGGACTAGGAGCATACAATGAGCAGTTCTTC	CASSLSGLGAYNEQFF